The source of this TCR beta chain is a study of chemoradiotherapy in HPV16-positive cancers. Study-wide points: Candidate HPV-specific clones and E7-related TCR motifs grew in tumor during treatment.

Points on this clone: Its antigen remains unidentified.

CDR1 is SGHAT and CDR2 is FQDESV in the germline V gene (reference sequence). This CDR3 is built from 15 residues. J gave up 2 bases and V 5 bases, and 6 bases lay outside the gene matches. Assay: immunoSEQ multiplex PCR; the TCRdb copy retains only in-frame clones and omits some. Of 5,500 to 7,500 clones in the sample, about 88% were seen once. Repertoires were sampled repeatedly during chemoradiotherapy. The TCR comes from a human donor with HPV-associated anogenital cancer. The chain has TRBV11-1 and TRBJ1-5; 7 bases map to TRBD1. The starting material was tumor tissue, obtained from a patient who underwent chemoradiotherapy. The CDR3 DNA is TGTGCCAGCAGCAGGACAGGTGGTGGCAATCAGCCCCAGCATTTT. It encodes CASSRTGGGNQPQHF.